This T cell receptor (beta chain) was sequenced for a study of vaccination and CD4 T cells after COVID-19. Study in general: Each individual in the study obtained two doses of BNT162b2 or mRNA-1273 vaccine.

Cultured CD4+ T cells had their DNA profiled by the Oncomine TCR Beta short-read assay. TCRdb reanalysed the PCR reads using MiXCR and keeps one entry per CDR3 protein. The sample carries 16,000 or so distinct CDR3 sequences, less than 50% recorded once. As regards this clonotype: Its antigen is unknown.

The germline CDR1 and CDR2 sequences are SEHNR and FQNEAQ (reference sequence). V trimming: 0 bases; J trimming: 6 bases; junction bases outside the gene matches: 10. This CDR3 has 19 residues. The treatment denotes: roughly 11-day PBMC culture with coronavirus spike peptide pools or control peptides (ViraFEST assay). V usage is TRBV7-9 and J usage is TRBJ2-2; 13 bases are a match to TRBD2. The clonotype comes from a human donor who had recovered from COVID-19. The specimen was CD4+ T cells from blood, cultured in vitro, collected after SARS-CoV-2 vaccination. The CDR3 loop is CASSLAWTSGRVLAGELFF. The CDR3 DNA reads TGTGCCAGCAGCTTAGCCTGGACTAGCGGGAGAGTCTTAGCCGGGGAGCTGTTTTTT.